This TCR beta chain was identified in a study of blood T cell repertoires in COVID-19. Study context: Whether acute or convalescent, the COVID-19 samples came from the United States, Italy and Spain.

Trimming stripped 0 bases from V and 3 bases from J, with 11 bases between. There are 15 residues in the CDR3. CDR1 and CDR2 (germline): SGHVS, FQNEAQ. Using immunoSEQ multiplex PCR, the repertoire was profiled, and TCRdb retains in-frame clones only, with some absent. The table includes approximately 70,000 clones, 88% detected once. The V call is TRBV7-8, the J call TRBJ1-2, with no clear D. This sequence originates from a woman aged 70-85 years with acute or convalescent COVID-19. The sample was peripheral blood. Here the CDR3 DNA reads TGTGCCAGCAGCTTAGCGATCCAGATTGACTATGGCTACACCTTC. Amino acid sequence: CASSLAIQIDYGYTF.